These 11 T cell receptor beta chains came from one sample sequenced in a study of blood T cell repertoires in COVID-19. Sequenced by immunoSEQ multiplex PCR; TCRdb stores in-frame clones only, minus some. The table lists some 140,000 clones, around 80% of them singletons. The sequenced sample consisted of peripheral blood. The receptors derive from a man aged 80 or over with acute or convalescent COVID-19.

The chain has TRBV11-1 and TRBJ1-2; perhaps TRBD1 as D (5 bases). Germline CDR1 is SGHAT and CDR2 is FQDESV (reference sequence). Trimming took off 5 bases at V and 3 bases at J, with 13 bases between the two ends. This CDR3 comprises 14 residues. CDR3 region: CASSHGRGDYGYTF. CDR3 DNA: TGTGCCAGCAGCCACGGAAGGGGTGACTATGGCTACACCTTC.

The chain links TRBV29-1 to TRBJ1-4; D not resolved. The CDR3 covers 12 residues. The germline V gene encodes CDR1 SQVTM and CDR2 ANQGSEA. V lost 4 bases and J lost 7, with 10 bases in between. CDR3 amino acids: CSVGRGGEKLFF. In DNA form, the CDR3 reads TGCAGCGTTGGTCGGGGAGGTGAAAAACTGTTTTTT.

J is TRBJ1-4 and V is TRBV4-2; no reliable D call. Trimming took off 0 bases at V and 7 bases at J, with 9 bases between the two ends. The CDR3 sequence is 14 residues long. Germline V gene lookup returns CDR1 LGHNA and CDR2 YNFKEQ. DNA for the CDR3: TGTGCCAGCAGCCAAGAGAGGATAGGTGAAAAACTGTTTTTT. Residues: CASSQERIGEKLFF.

CDR3 sequence (DNA): TGCACACCCGGGGATACGCAGTATTTT. Its protein product is CTPGDTQYF. The rearrangement joins TRBV20-1 to TRBJ2-3, with D unresolved. CDR1 DFQATT and CDR2 SNEGSKA come from the germline V gene (reference sequence). The CDR3 runs 9 residues.

This chain joins TRBV6-4 and TRBJ2-5, with 14 positions matching TRBD2. Germline values: CDR1 MRHNA, CDR2 SNTAGT. The CDR3 sequence is 18 residues long. V shed 11 bases and J 2 bases; nucleotides not matched to a gene: 16. CDR3 sequence: CAPKLGTSGGRGQETQYF. As DNA, the CDR3 is TGTGCCCCCAAACTGGGGACTAGCGGGGGACGGGGACAAGAGACCCAGTACTTC.

This rearrangement joins TRBV5-5 to TRBJ2-1, with TRBD2 identical over 7 bases. Germline V gene lookup returns CDR1 SGHKS and CDR2 YYEKEE (reference sequence). CDR3 length: 14 amino acids. The trim removed 4 bases at V and 10 bases at J, leaving 11 bases unmatched. The CDR3 is CASSRGGVAGEQFF. The CDR3, as DNA: TGTGCCAGCAGCCGGGGAGGGGTGGCAGGGGAGCAGTTCTTC.

CDR3: CASSVRDPDNSPLHF. The CDR3 DNA reads as TGTGCCAGCAGCGTCCGGGATCCGGATAATTCACCCCTCCACTTT. J is TRBJ1-6 and V is TRBV9, with D uncertain. The CDR3 totals 15 residues. Germline CDR1 is SGDLS and CDR2 is YYNGEE. Trimming left V 2 bases short and J 5 bases short, with 11 bases between.

The V call is TRBV28, the J call TRBJ2-7; D is unresolved. V lost 4 bases and J 5 bases, leaving 18 bases between the germline ends. CDR1 and CDR2 (germline): MDHEN, SYDVKM. The CDR3 is 15 residues long. The CDR3: CASSSRSRHEDEQYF. CDR3 DNA sequence: TGTGCCAGCAGTTCCCGGTCCCGGCATGAGGACGAGCAGTACTTC.

The chain couples TRBV25-1 to TRBJ2-7; 9 positions agree with TRBD1. Germline V lookup: CDR1 MGHDK, CDR2 SYGVNS. There are 14 residues in the CDR3. Trimming removed 4 bases from V and 5 bases from J; junction bases left unmatched: 6. The CDR3 DNA reads TGTGCCAGCAGTGGTTGGGACAGGGCGAACGAGCAGTACTTC. As protein: CASSGWDRANEQYF.

The gene calls are TRBV29-1 and TRBJ2-3; D may be TRBD1 (5 bases). The CDR3 is made up of 14 amino acids. The V end lost 1 base, the J end lost 3 bases, and 11 bases lay between the germline ends. Germline-derived CDR1 and CDR2 are SQVTM and ANQGSEA. The CDR3 sequence is CSVEVGARTDTQYF. The CDR3, as DNA: TGCAGCGTTGAAGTAGGGGCTAGGACAGATACGCAGTATTTT.

This clone has just a few counts. V is TRBV3-1 (or the pseudogene TRBV3-2) and J is TRBJ1-5; D possibly corresponds to TRBD1 (5 bases). V was shortened by 0 bases and J by 4 bases, with 13 bases between the two germline ends. Germline V gene data show CDR1 as LGHDT and CDR2 as YNNKEL (reference sequence). The CDR3 is 16 residues long. Here the CDR3 DNA reads TGTGCCAGCAGCCAAGATACAGGATTGCGAAATCAGCCCCAGCATTTT. Protein: CASSQDTGLRNQPQHF.